The source of this T cell receptor beta chain is a study of molecular identifiers for immune sequencing clone quantification. V was pared by 7 bases and J by 4 bases, with 10 bases of the junction left unmatched. The CDR3 has 14 residues. Germline V CDR1 and CDR2: DFQATT, SNEGSKA (reference sequence). A single record per CDR3 protein comes from TCRdb applying MiXCR to the PCR reads. The sample carries roughly 2,500 distinct CDR3 sequences, around 22% recorded once. This clonotype has more than one count but fewer than ten. The rearrangement uses TRBV20-1 and TRBJ2-7, with 10 bases that match TRBD1. This clonotype was sampled from a human donor in good health. Some libraries in this study had Jurkat cell RNA spiked in. Sequenced sample: naive CD8+ T cells from blood, with Jurkat cell RNA spiked in. Subset: FACS-sorted CD8+CD4-CCR7+CD45RA+ naive T cells. The CDR3 bases are TGCAGTGGCAGAACCCGGGACAGGGGTTACGAGCAGTACTTC. It yields the protein CSGRTRDRGYEQYF.